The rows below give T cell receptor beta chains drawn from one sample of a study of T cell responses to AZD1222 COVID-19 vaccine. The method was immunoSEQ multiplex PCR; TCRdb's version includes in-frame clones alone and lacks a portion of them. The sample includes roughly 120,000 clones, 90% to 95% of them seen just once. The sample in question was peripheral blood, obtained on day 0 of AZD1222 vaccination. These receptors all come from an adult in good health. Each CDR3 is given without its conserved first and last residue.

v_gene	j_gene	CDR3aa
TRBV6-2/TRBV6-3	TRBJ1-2	ASSYSSAVNGYT
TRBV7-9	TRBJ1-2	ASSPGQGTGYT
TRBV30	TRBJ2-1	AGRRPGNEQF
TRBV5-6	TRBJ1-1	ASSLLSEAF
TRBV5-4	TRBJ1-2	ASSLAGIDGYT
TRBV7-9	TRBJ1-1	ATEQRPMNTEAF
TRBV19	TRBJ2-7	ASSMTGTYEQY
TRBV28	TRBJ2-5	ASNHQETQY
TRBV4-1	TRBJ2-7	ASSQDPLAGVAYEQY
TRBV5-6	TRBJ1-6	ASSLRVDSLSPLH
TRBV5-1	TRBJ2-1	ASSSDFQRNEQF
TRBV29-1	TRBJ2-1	SGGMRSSYNEQF
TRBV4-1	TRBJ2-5	ASSLGHRETQY
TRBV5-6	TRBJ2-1	ASKARVLLDEQF
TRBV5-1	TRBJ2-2	ASGGTPTGELF
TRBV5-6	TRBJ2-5	ASSLRETQY